The clone carrying this T cell receptor beta chain was found a few times. Its antigen is as yet unknown. This sample was taken from a study of early T cells in non-severe SARS-CoV-2 infection. For the study at large: Bulk RNA isolated from unsorted whole blood underwent sequencing; chains were not paired. Study-wide results and caveats: Matching against VDJdb likely underestimated virus-specific expansions, favoring anti-spike CD8.

Trimming left V 2 bases short and J 6 bases short, with 20 bases between. CDR3 length: 17 residues. Molecules of cDNA were individually given unique molecular identifiers that were attached to them. TCRdb fed the 5' RACE reads into MiXCR, producing one record per CDR3 protein. The sample holds tens of thousands of distinct CDR3 sequences, more than 10% seen once. This TCR derives from an adult who was a healthcare worker with PCR-confirmed SARS-CoV-2 infection or an uninfected control (not recorded which). The rearrangement uses TRBV12-3 or TRBV12-4 and TRBJ2-1, with a weak D call TRBD1 (5 bases). The sequencing used whole blood, collected at baseline. The DNA for the CDR3 is TGTGCCAGCAGTTTATCCCCCAGTGGTGCAGGGCCCAATGAGCAGTTCTTC. Translation gives CASSLSPSGAGPNEQFF.